The next 15 T cell receptor beta chains were all read from a single sample in a study of T cell repertoires in ileal Crohn's disease. Using immunoSEQ multiplex PCR, the repertoire was profiled, and TCRdb retains in-frame clones only, with some absent. Of approximately 30,000 clones listed, just under 80% are singletons. Material for sequencing was ileal tissue. These receptors all come from an adult with Crohn's disease.

The chain links TRBV19 to TRBJ1-2, with 10 bases identical to TRBD1. V dropped 1 base and J dropped 6; count of bases not matched to a gene: 2. The CDR3 has 14 residues. Per the germline V gene, CDR1 is LNHDA and CDR2 is SQIVND (reference sequence). The DNA for the CDR3 is TGTGCCAGTAGTATAGGACAGGGGGCTAATGGCTACACCTTC. Encoded protein: CASSIGQGANGYTF.

In its sample, this clone was seen a few times. This chain joins TRBV6-1 and TRBJ2-7; TRBD2 matches 10 bases. CDR1 and CDR2 from the germline V gene are MNHNS and SASEGT. This CDR3 is built from 15 residues. Trimming at V came to 6 bases and at J to 2 bases, leaving 7 bases not matched to a gene. As DNA, the CDR3 is TGTGCCAGCAGGACCCCTAGCGGGGGACCCTACGAGCAGTACTTC. Amino acid sequence: CASRTPSGGPYEQYF.

This clone was seen only a few times. CDR3 DNA sequence: TGTGCCAGCAGCCACCGTGGACTGGCTAAGACCCAGTACTTC. This gives the protein CASSHRGLAKTQYF. The V gene is TRBV14, the J gene TRBJ2-5; tentative D call: TRBD2 (5 bases). V was shortened by 3 bases and J by 6 bases, with 14 bases between the two germline ends. The CDR3 consists of 14 residues. Germline V gene data show CDR1 as SGHDN and CDR2 as FVKESK.

In this sample, this clone turned up once. The chain carries TRBV6-5 and TRBJ1-1; maybe TRBD1 (5 bases). CDR3 length equals 13 residues. Germline assignment: CDR1 MNHEY and CDR2 SVGAGI. Between the trimmed V and J ends, which lost 4 bases and 4 bases, there was a span of 10 bases. The CDR3 nucleotides are TGTGCCAGCAGTTCGACAGATCCCACTGAAGCTTTCTTT. Encoded protein: CASSSTDPTEAFF.

This clone was seen once. The chain carries TRBV18 and TRBJ2-7, with D possibly matching TRBD2 (6 bases). The CDR3 runs 14 residues. The ends were cut back, 0 bases at V and 3 bases at J, with 9 bases in the middle. The germline V gene has CDR1 KGHSH and CDR2 LQKENI. The DNA for the CDR3 is TGTGCCAGCTCACCACCGGCCGGGAGCTACGAGCAGTACTTC. It codes for CASSPPAGSYEQYF.

This rearrangement joins TRBV6-1 to TRBJ2-7; D may be TRBD2 (5 bases). The length of the CDR3 is 12 residues. The ends were cut back, 2 bases at V and 6 bases at J, with 8 bases in the middle. From germline, CDR1 is MNHNS and CDR2 SASEGT. The CDR3 nucleotides read TGTGCCAGCAGTGAATTAGGAGGCGAGCAGTACTTC. This encodes CASSELGGEQYF.

The rearrangement joins TRBV11-2 to TRBJ2-3, with 11 bases that match TRBD1. The CDR3 is made up of 15 amino acids. CDR1 and CDR2 from the germline V gene are SGHAT and FQNNGV. Trimming at V came to 4 bases and at J to 2 bases, leaving 2 bases not matched to a gene. The CDR3: CASSWDRGYTDTQYF. CDR3 sequence (DNA): TGTGCCAGCAGCTGGGACAGGGGGTACACAGATACGCAGTATTTT.

The genes are TRBV29-1 and TRBJ2-3; no definite D call. Germline V CDR1 and CDR2: SQVTM, ANQGSEA. V was trimmed by 7 bases and J by 2 bases, leaving 10 bases between them. CDR3 length: 12 amino acids. The CDR3 reads CSATPLTDTQYF. In DNA, the CDR3 is TGCAGCGCTACCCCCCTCACAGATACGCAGTATTTT.

The V call is TRBV9, the J call TRBJ1-6; no clear D gene. The germline gives CDR1 SGDLS, CDR2 YYNGEE. The CDR3 runs to 14 residues. Trimming left V 3 bases short and J 9 bases short, with 13 bases between. CDR3 sequence reads: CASSAHGVGSPLHF. The CDR3 nucleotides are TGTGCCAGCAGCGCCCACGGGGTAGGTTCACCCCTCCACTTT.

The chain carries TRBV7-9 and TRBJ2-5; no clear D gene. Between the trimmed V and J ends, which lost 3 bases and 0 bases, there was a span of 11 bases. This CDR3 comprises 15 residues. Germline V gene data show CDR1 as SEHNR and CDR2 as FQNEAQ (reference sequence). The CDR3 DNA follows: TGTGCCAGCAGCTTTTTTAACCGGGACCAAGAGACCCAGTACTTC. Amino acids: CASSFFNRDQETQYF.

The V call is TRBV25-1, the J call TRBJ1-2; TRBD1 matches 8 bases. The CDR3 extends over 12 amino acids. Germline-derived CDR1 and CDR2 are MGHDK and SYGVNS. Germline trimming cut 5 bases from V and 4 bases from J; bases unmatched to any gene: 0. CDR3 loop: CASSTGGYGYTF. The CDR3 DNA reads as TGTGCCAGCAGTACAGGGGGCTATGGCTACACCTTC.

CDR3 nucleotide sequence: TGTGCCAGCAGCTCCAGACAGAGCTATGGCTACACCTTC. It translates to CASSSRQSYGYTF. The chain employs TRBV7-2 and TRBJ1-2, with D maybe TRBD1 (5 bases). V shed 4 bases and J shed 4 bases, with 10 bases lying between them. Germline V lookup: CDR1 SGHTA, CDR2 FQGNSA. The CDR3 covers 13 residues. The full variable domain, completed using reference TRBV7-2 and TRBJ1-2, is GAGVSQSPSNKVTEKGKDVELRCDPISGHTALYWYRQSLGQGLEFLIYFQGNSAPDKSGLPSDRFSAERTGGSVSTLTIQRTQQEDSAVYLCASSSRQSYGYTFGSGTRLTVV.

The chain has TRBV2 and TRBJ2-7; D is unclear. V lost 9 bases and J 2 bases, leaving 11 bases between the germline ends. Germline V lookup: CDR1 SNHLY, CDR2 FYNNEI. The CDR3 is made up of 12 amino acids. The CDR3 nucleotides are TGTGCCAGTGATACAAAACCCTACGAGCAGTACTTC. Translated: CASDTKPYEQYF.

This sequence joins TRBV21-1 and TRBJ1-1; the table gives TRBD1 as D, unverified against the DNA. TRBV21-1 is classified as a pseudogene. CDR3 size: 16 residues. CDR3 DNA sequence: TGTGCCAGCAGCAAAGAGCCTGGGACAGGGAACACTGAAGCTTTCTTT. Translated: CASSKEPGTGNTEAFF.

V is TRBV5-1 and J is TRBJ2-2; 8 bases line up with TRBD2. From germline, CDR1 is SGHRS and CDR2 YFSETQ. The CDR3 has 16 residues. Trimming removed 0 bases from V and 1 base from J; junction bases left unmatched: 2. This CDR3 is CASSLGLAMNTGELFF. CDR3 bases: TGCGCCAGCAGCTTGGGACTAGCGATGAACACCGGGGAGCTGTTTTTT.